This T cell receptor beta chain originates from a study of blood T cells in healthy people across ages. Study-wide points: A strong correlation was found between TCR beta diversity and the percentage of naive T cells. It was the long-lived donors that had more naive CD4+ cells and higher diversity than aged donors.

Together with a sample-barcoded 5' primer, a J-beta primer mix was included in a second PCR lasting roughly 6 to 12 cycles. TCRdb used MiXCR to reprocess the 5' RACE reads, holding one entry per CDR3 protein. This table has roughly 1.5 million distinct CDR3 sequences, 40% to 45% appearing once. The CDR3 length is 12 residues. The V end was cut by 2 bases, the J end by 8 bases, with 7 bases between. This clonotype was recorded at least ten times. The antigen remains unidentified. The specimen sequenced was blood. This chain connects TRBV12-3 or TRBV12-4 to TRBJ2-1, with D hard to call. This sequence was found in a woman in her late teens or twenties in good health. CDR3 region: CASSLFSHEQFF. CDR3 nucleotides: TGTGCCAGCAGTTTATTTAGCCATGAGCAGTTCTTC.